These T cell receptor beta chains were read from a single sample in a study of OX40 agonist ivuxolimab in advanced cancers. Using immunoSEQ multiplex PCR, the repertoire was profiled, and TCRdb retains in-frame clones only, with some absent. Of around 70,000 clones listed, 88% are singletons. The sequencing here drew on CD4+ or CD8+ T cells sorted from blood, taken in a trial of the OX40 agonist ivuxolimab. These receptor sequences come from an adult with an advanced solid tumor such as melanoma, head and neck, liver or kidney cancer. Both conserved end residues are part of each CDR3. Fields, in order: clone size, V gene, D gene, J gene, CDR3 protein, CDR3 DNA. A D gene is named only where the DNA matches it firmly. Clone size appears in some rows only: once, few, many, or a class for an expanded clone.

clone size: .; V gene: TRBV19; D gene: .; J gene: TRBJ1-5; CDR3 protein: CASRFSKSTSNQPQHF; CDR3 DNA: TGTGCCAGTAGGTTTAGTAAATCGACTAGCAATCAGCCCCAGCATTTT
clone size: .; V gene: TRBV28; D gene: .; J gene: TRBJ1-2; CDR3 protein: CASSFQSPVQGHGYTF; CDR3 DNA: TGTGCCAGCAGTTTCCAGAGTCCAGTCCAGGGTCATGGCTACACCTTC
clone size: .; V gene: TRBV6-5; D gene: .; J gene: TRBJ2-5; CDR3 protein: CASSYGIAREGETQYF; CDR3 DNA: TGTGCCAGCAGTTACGGTATAGCAAGAGAGGGGGAGACCCAGTACTTC
clone size: .; V gene: TRBV7-8; D gene: .; J gene: TRBJ2-7; CDR3 protein: CASSLGGALAGYEQYF; CDR3 DNA: TGTGCCAGCAGCTTAGGTGGGGCCTTGGCTGGGTACGAGCAGTACTTC
clone size: .; V gene: TRBV28; D gene: TRBD1; J gene: TRBJ2-7; CDR3 protein: CASSFRGLNYEQYF; CDR3 DNA: TGTGCCAGCAGTTTTAGGGGGCTGAACTACGAGCAGTACTTC
clone size: .; V gene: TRBV28; D gene: .; J gene: TRBJ1-1; CDR3 protein: CASSLGSQSRTEAFF; CDR3 DNA: TGTGCCAGCAGTTTAGGTTCCCAGAGTCGGACTGAAGCTTTCTTT
clone size: .; V gene: TRBV6-5; D gene: .; J gene: TRBJ1-2; CDR3 protein: CASSYSAVHGYTF; CDR3 DNA: TGTGCCAGCAGTTACTCCGCGGTGCATGGCTACACCTTC
clone size: .; V gene: TRBV4-1; D gene: .; J gene: TRBJ1-1; CDR3 protein: CASSSRVALGTEAFF; CDR3 DNA: TGCGCCAGCAGCAGTCGGGTAGCTTTAGGAACTGAAGCTTTCTTT
clone size: .; V gene: TRBV7-2; D gene: TRBD1; J gene: TRBJ1-2; CDR3 protein: CASSPDRGNYGYTF; CDR3 DNA: TGTGCCAGCAGCCCCGACAGGGGTAACTATGGCTACACCTTC
clone size: .; V gene: TRBV5-1; D gene: .; J gene: TRBJ1-4; CDR3 protein: CASSFTGSNEKLFF; CDR3 DNA: TGCGCCAGCAGCTTCACAGGGTCTAATGAAAAACTGTTTTTT
clone size: .; V gene: TRBV9; D gene: TRBD1; J gene: TRBJ1-5; CDR3 protein: CASSRGQGGNQPQHF; CDR3 DNA: TGTGCCAGCAGCCGTGGACAGGGGGGCAATCAGCCCCAGCATTTT
clone size: .; V gene: TRBV19; D gene: TRBD2; J gene: TRBJ2-2; CDR3 protein: CASREGPNTGELFF; CDR3 DNA: TGTGCCAGCCGGGAGGGGCCGAACACCGGGGAGCTGTTTTTT
clone size: .; V gene: TRBV4-3; D gene: TRBD2; J gene: TRBJ2-7; CDR3 protein: CASSQGLAGASEQYF; CDR3 DNA: TGCGCCAGCAGCCAAGGACTAGCGGGAGCCTCCGAGCAGTACTTC
clone size: .; V gene: TRBV28; D gene: TRBD2; J gene: TRBJ2-7; CDR3 protein: CASSLSLSGANYEQYF; CDR3 DNA: TGTGCCAGCAGTTTATCCCTTAGCGGGGCCAACTACGAGCAGTACTTC
clone size: few; V gene: TRBV7-2; D gene: .; J gene: TRBJ1-1; CDR3 protein: CASSVTWNTEAFF; CDR3 DNA: TGTGCCAGCAGCGTTACTTGGAACACTGAAGCTTTCTTT
clone size: few; V gene: TRBV9; D gene: TRBD1; J gene: TRBJ1-2; CDR3 protein: CASSPRTGISNYGYTF; CDR3 DNA: TGTGCCAGCAGCCCCCGGACAGGGATAAGCAACTATGGCTACACCTTC
clone size: once; V gene: TRBV4-1; D gene: TRBD1; J gene: TRBJ2-7; CDR3 protein: CASSQDGTGKTYEQYF; CDR3 DNA: TGCGCCAGCAGCCAAGACGGGACAGGAAAAACCTACGAGCAGTACTTC
clone size: .; V gene: TRBV7-4; D gene: .; J gene: TRBJ2-7; CDR3 protein: CASSPPRGTWEQYF; CDR3 DNA: TGTGCCAGCAGCCCCCCCCGGGGCACTTGGGAGCAGTACTTC
clone size: .; V gene: TRBV19; D gene: TRBD1; J gene: TRBJ1-5; CDR3 protein: CASSIARTGGGNQPQHF; CDR3 DNA: TGTGCCAGTAGTATAGCAAGGACAGGGGGCGGCAATCAGCCCCAGCATTTT
clone size: .; V gene: TRBV7-3; D gene: .; J gene: TRBJ2-5; CDR3 protein: CASSLTGQEQETQYF; CDR3 DNA: TGTGCCAGCAGCTTAACCGGACAAGAACAAGAGACCCAGTACTTC
clone size: .; V gene: TRBV11-3; D gene: .; J gene: TRBJ2-7; CDR3 protein: CASSPLASSYEQYF; CDR3 DNA: TGTGCCAGCAGCCCACTGGCGAGCTCCTACGAGCAGTACTTC
clone size: .; V gene: TRBV6-1; D gene: TRBD1; J gene: TRBJ2-3; CDR3 protein: CASSVGTGDTDTQYF; CDR3 DNA: TGTGCCAGCAGTGTCGGGACAGGGGACACAGATACGCAGTATTTT
clone size: .; V gene: TRBV28; D gene: .; J gene: TRBJ1-4; CDR3 protein: CASSLQSMGGVKLFF; CDR3 DNA: TGTGCCAGCAGTTTACAGTCCATGGGAGGAGTAAAACTGTTTTTT
clone size: .; V gene: TRBV20-1; D gene: .; J gene: TRBJ2-1; CDR3 protein: CSGGEYNEQFF; CDR3 DNA: TGCAGTGGGGGAGAGTACAATGAGCAGTTCTTC
clone size: once; V gene: TRBV15; D gene: .; J gene: TRBJ2-3; CDR3 protein: CATSRDAATDTQYF; CDR3 DNA: TGTGCCACCAGCAGAGATGCGGCCACAGATACGCAGTATTTT
clone size: .; V gene: TRBV6-5; D gene: TRBD1; J gene: TRBJ1-2; CDR3 protein: CASRPTGGDYGYTF; CDR3 DNA: TGTGCCAGCAGACCGACAGGGGGAGACTATGGCTACACCTTC
clone size: .; V gene: TRBV18; D gene: TRBD1; J gene: TRBJ2-7; CDR3 protein: CASSPQIPGQGAYEQYF; CDR3 DNA: TGTGCCAGCTCACCGCAGATCCCGGGACAGGGGGCGTACGAGCAGTACTTC
clone size: .; V gene: TRBV5-5; D gene: TRBD2; J gene: TRBJ2-7; CDR3 protein: CASSLVAGDSEQYF; CDR3 DNA: TGTGCCAGCAGCTTGGTAGCGGGAGACTCCGAGCAGTACTTC
clone size: .; V gene: TRBV28; D gene: TRBD2; J gene: TRBJ2-7; CDR3 protein: CASSLTAGGLHSSQGQYF; CDR3 DNA: TGTGCCAGCAGTTTAACGGCGGGAGGGCTCCATTCCTCCCAGGGGCAGTACTTC
clone size: .; V gene: TRBV7-9; D gene: .; J gene: TRBJ2-1; CDR3 protein: CASSLVLNEQFF; CDR3 DNA: TGTGCCAGCAGCTTAGTGCTCAATGAGCAGTTCTTC
clone size: .; V gene: TRBV5-1; D gene: .; J gene: TRBJ2-2; CDR3 protein: CASSWGQGTGELFF; CDR3 DNA: TGCGCCAGCAGCTGGGGTCAGGGGACCGGGGAGCTGTTTTTT